The subject of this entry is one T cell receptor (beta chain). The specificity of this receptor is unknown. Qualities for individual bases were not recorded, and no much larger clone is one base off. The treatment or condition label corresponds to: in vitro stimulation with specific CMV peptide epitopes to enrich CMV-specific T cells. The data derive from a study of T cell repertoires in cytomegalovirus infection (dated by TCRdb to the late 2010s). Concerning the study at large: Recently identified HLA-C-restricted CMV epitopes, whose presentation resists viral immunomodulation, were targeted by peptide stimulations together with well-studied HLA-B-restricted epitopes. Donor HLA type was relevant to the analysis, because carriage of CMV infection together with the matching HLA type was indicated by public TCR beta signatures.

Findings and caveats that apply to the study as a whole: Cumulative frequency of public TCR beta family members discriminated carriers of CMV infection plus the relevant HLA type in this cohort and an independent roughly 320-donor cohort. In the ex vivo response, HLA-C-restricted CMV-specific TCR beta clonotypes were dominant, and in two of eight donors the single most frequent clonotype came from this HLA-C-restricted group.

TCRdb shows the sequencer as Illumina HiSeq 1500. Through fastp at Q25 and MiXCR, TCRdb rebuilt clones from the public reads, retaining in-frame beta chains. Each entry is one CDR3 protein sequence, shown with its most common DNA and genes. Present in this sample are fewer than 850,000 distinct CDR3 sequences, 25% to 30% of which were seen just once. Of the sample, around 14% falls within the top ten clones. The sample in question was cultured CD8+ T cells from PBMCs, obtained from culture after CMV antigen stimulation. The sequence was obtained from a human donor in good health (CMV status not recorded). Some clones in this sample may be carry-over from other donors' samples.

For the CDR3, the sequence is CASSQDRGEPILNYGYTF. Read as DNA, the sequence is TGCGCCAGCAGCCAAGATCGGGGGGAACCGATACTTAACTATGGCTACACCTTC. This chain is built from TRBV4-1 and TRBJ1-2; the best D guess is TRBD1, with 5 bases matching. The CDR3 measures 18 amino acids from cysteine to phenylalanine. The entry retains the CDR3 DNA only, 54 bases that are in frame from base 1. V is reduced by 0 bases and J by 1 base, leaving a spacing of 18 bases between them. CDR1 and CDR2, per the germline V gene, are MGHRA and YSYEKL.